These 21 T cell receptor beta chains share one sample of origin, sequenced in a study of blood T cell repertoires in COVID-19. Profiled with immunoSEQ multiplex PCR; TCRdb holds only in-frame clones, not every one. The top ten hold less than 40% of the sample, which has around 100,000 clones, approximately 90% seen once. The sequencing input was peripheral blood. Receptors were obtained from a woman older than 75 with acute or convalescent COVID-19.

CDR3 DNA: TGTGCTAGTGGCCCGGACTGGAGCTCTGGAAACACCATATATTTT. Encoded protein: CASGPDWSSGNTIYF. This chain uses TRBV12-5 with TRBJ1-3; D ambiguous. Per the germline V gene, CDR1 is LGHNT and CDR2 is FRNRAP. The CDR3 covers 15 residues. Trimming shortened V by 6 bases and J by 0 bases, and 12 bases separated the two germline ends. Combining the CDR3 with reference TRBV12-5 and TRBJ1-3 gives the whole variable domain DARVTQTPRHKVTEMGQEVTMRCQPILGHNTVFWYRQTMMQGLELLAYFRNRAPLDDSGMPKDRFSAEMPDATLATLKIQPSEPRDSAVYFCASGPDWSSGNTIYFGEGSWLTVV.

V and J are TRBV6-1 and TRBJ2-7; 10 bases align to TRBD2. CDR3 size: 18 residues. V was pared by 2 bases and J by 3 bases, with 13 bases of the junction left unmatched. Germline CDR1 and CDR2: MNHNS and SASEGT. The CDR3 bases are TGTGCCAGCAGTGAATATGGGATTAGCGGGGGGTTTGGCTACGAGCAGTACTTC. It codes for CASSEYGISGGFGYEQYF.

The rearrangement joins TRBV5-1 to TRBJ1-2; D unresolved. This CDR3 region has 12 residues. The germline CDR1 and CDR2 sequences are SGHRS and YFSETQ. V was clipped by 3 bases and J by 7 bases, with 10 bases between them. The CDR3 sequence is CASSSQGGGYTF. For the CDR3, the DNA is TGCGCCAGCAGCTCTCAAGGAGGTGGCTACACCTTC.

With regard to this clone: The germline gene is not matched at one end of the junction; a read error may be the cause. V is TRBV12-3 or TRBV12-4 and J is TRBJ1-5, with D tentatively TRBD1 (5 bases). The CDR3 loop spans 12 amino acids. The CDR3 region has the DNA TGTGCCAGCAGCTCCCCTTCAAGGGGTCTGGATTTT. It specifies CASSSPSRGLDF.

The V and J genes are TRBV6-2 or TRBV6-3 and TRBJ2-5, with 9 bases identical to TRBD2. The CDR3 runs 15 residues. Trimming removed 4 bases from V and 4 bases from J; junction bases left unmatched: 7. The germline gives CDR1 MNHEY, CDR2 SVGEGT. CDR3 sequence: CASSSAGGNSETQYF. The CDR3 coding sequence is TGTGCCAGCAGTTCAGCGGGGGGAAACTCAGAGACCCAGTACTTC.

The chain couples TRBV6-5 to TRBJ1-2; TRBD1 matches at 7 bases. CDR1 is MNHEY, CDR2 SVGAGI, per germline. After removal of 6 bases from V and 4 bases from J, the junction contained 11 bases not matched to a gene. This CDR3 spans 15 amino acids. As DNA, the CDR3 is TGTGCCAGCAGCCGTCCCTCGACAGGGTTCTATGGCTACACCTTC. It is translated as CASSRPSTGFYGYTF.

The chain is built from TRBV28 and TRBJ2-4, with 9 bases that match TRBD2. Germline V gene lookup returns CDR1 MDHEN and CDR2 SYDVKM. The J segment lost 3 bases and the V segment lost 2 bases, leaving 5 bases of the junction unmatched. The CDR3 is made up of 16 amino acids. CDR3 in amino acids: CASSLKAGGVKNIQYF. In DNA, the CDR3 is TGTGCCAGCAGTTTAAAGGCGGGGGGGGTCAAAAACATTCAGTACTTC. Full variable domain (outside the CDR3, taken from reference TRBV28 and TRBJ2-4): DVKVTQSSRYLVKRTGEKVFLECVQDMDHENMFWYRQDPGLGLRLIYFSYDVKMKEKGDIPEGYSVSREKKERFSLILESASTNQTSMYLCASSLKAGGVKNIQYFGAGTRLSVL.

The chain joins TRBV7-2 to TRBJ1-3, with a tentative D call TRBD1 (6 bases). CDR1 and CDR2 from the germline V gene are SGHTA and FQGNSA. V gave up 5 bases and J gave up 1 base, with 9 bases separating them. The CDR3 extends over 14 amino acids. CDR3 nucleotide sequence: TGTGCCAGCAGCCCAACAGGGTCTGGAAACACCATATATTTT. It encodes CASSPTGSGNTIYF.

The genes are TRBV2 and TRBJ2-5; the D gene is possibly TRBD1 (6 bases). V was trimmed by 4 bases and J by 5 bases, leaving 14 bases between them. Germline V gives CDR1 SNHLY, CDR2 FYNNEI. The CDR3 contains 14 residues. The CDR3 loop reads CASSADRGEETQYF. The CDR3, as DNA: TGTGCCAGCAGTGCGGACAGAGGGGAGGAGACCCAGTACTTC.

The CDR3 region is CASWGVGTEAFF. CDR3 coding DNA: TGTGCCAGCTGGGGGGTCGGCACTGAAGCTTTCTTT. The rearrangement joins TRBV3-1 (or the pseudogene TRBV3-2) to TRBJ1-1, with D perhaps TRBD1 (5 bases). Per the germline V gene, CDR1 is LGHDT and CDR2 is YNNKEL (reference sequence). The CDR3 has 12 amino acids. V was cut by 8 bases and J by 4 bases, with 11 bases left in between.

This clone was detected once. This chain uses TRBV2 with TRBJ2-2, with 9 nucleotides matching TRBD2. Trimming removed 5 bases from V and 6 bases from J; junction bases left unmatched: 10. CDR1 is SNHLY, CDR2 FYNNEI, per germline. The CDR3 has 16 amino acids. CDR3 region: CASSSLAGRAPGELFF. CDR3 bases: TGTGCCAGCAGTTCTCTAGCGGGGCGGGCCCCCGGGGAGCTGTTTTTT.

This chain joins TRBV9 and TRBJ1-4; 7 nucleotides agree with TRBD1. Per the germline V gene, CDR1 is SGDLS and CDR2 is YYNGEE. J lost 7 bases, V lost 2 bases, and 8 bases had no gene match. This CDR3 has 15 residues. Written as DNA, the CDR3 is TGTGCCAGCAGCGTCACCGGGACAGTGGCTGAAAAACTGTTTTTT. Protein product: CASSVTGTVAEKLFF.

This clone has a single count. This sequence joins TRBV12-3 or TRBV12-4 and TRBJ2-1; D gene ambiguous. The CDR3 extends over 13 amino acids. Trimming stripped 7 bases from V and 4 bases from J, with 11 bases between. CDR3 residues: CASINPRYNEQFF. The CDR3 nucleotides are TGTGCCAGCATTAATCCGAGGTACAATGAGCAGTTCTTC.

The rearrangement uses TRBV7-6 and TRBJ2-1; TRBD1 is a possible D gene (6 bases). The CDR3 contains 12 residues. Per the germline V gene, CDR1 is SGHVS and CDR2 is FNYEAQ. V shed 5 bases and J shed 9 bases, with 11 bases lying between them. CDR3 region: CASSLAGVEQFF. The CDR3 nucleotides are TGTGCCAGCAGCCTGGCAGGGGTTGAGCAGTTCTTC.

V is TRBV25-1 and J is TRBJ1-2, with D possibly TRBD1 on 6 matching bases. Trimming stripped 2 bases from V and 4 bases from J, with 8 bases between. The CDR3 length is 13 residues. Germline V gene data show CDR1 as MGHDK and CDR2 as SYGVNS. The CDR3 spells CASSENRVYGYTF. The CDR3 nucleotides read TGTGCCAGCAGTGAAAACAGGGTCTATGGCTACACCTTC.

This chain links TRBV5-1 with TRBJ2-7, with D unresolved. This CDR3 spans 14 amino acids. In germline, CDR1 is SGHRS, CDR2 YFSETQ. Trimming took 7 bases from V and 9 from J, leaving 23 bases between them. The CDR3 region has the DNA TGCGCCAGCGGCCCCCGCCGAGGATCATCCGGGCAGTACTTC. It codes for CASGPRRGSSGQYF. Full variable domain (outside the CDR3, taken from reference TRBV5-1 and TRBJ2-7): KAGVTQTPRYLIKTRGQQVTLSCSPISGHRSVSWYQQTPGQGLQFLFEYFSETQRNKGNFPGRFSGRQFSNSRSEMNVSTLELGDSALYLCASGPRRGSSGQYFGPGTRLTVT.

The J gene is TRBJ2-7, the V gene TRBV30; 9 nucleotides match TRBD1. Germline V CDR1 and CDR2: GTSNPN, SVGIG (reference sequence). V lost 4 bases to trimming and J lost 5 bases; unmatched junction nucleotides: 6. This CDR3 comprises 13 residues. DNA of the CDR3: TGTGCCTGGACCCGGGACAGGGACCACGAGCAGTACTTC. Protein: CAWTRDRDHEQYF.

The sample holds one count of this clone. The chain is built from TRBV5-1 and TRBJ2-1; a possible D gene is TRBD2 (6 bases). This CDR3 spans 15 amino acids. V shed 4 bases and J shed 2 bases, with 13 bases lying between them. Per germline, CDR1 SGHRS and CDR2 YFSETQ. CDR3 sequence reads: CASSPDTGAYNEQFF. The DNA of the CDR3 is TGCGCCAGCAGCCCCGACACGGGAGCCTACAATGAGCAGTTCTTC.

V is TRBV7-2 and J is TRBJ2-1, with D perhaps matching TRBD2 (5 bases). The CDR3 runs 15 residues. Germline V gene lookup returns CDR1 SGHTA and CDR2 FQGNSA. The germline V and J ends were trimmed by 4 bases and 0 bases, with 10 bases remaining between them. The CDR3 DNA reads as TGTGCCAGCAGCTCCGGACTTAGCTCCTACAATGAGCAGTTCTTC. This encodes CASSSGLSSYNEQFF.

There are a few counts of this clone. As DNA, the CDR3 is TGTGCCAGCAGGCGGGACTGGAGCACAGATACGCAGTATTTT. Amino acid sequence: CASRRDWSTDTQYF. V is TRBV2 and J is TRBJ2-3; TRBD2 is a possible D gene (6 bases). CDR3 length: 14 amino acids. Trimming shortened V by 6 bases and J by 0 bases, and 10 bases separated the two germline ends. CDR1 and CDR2 (germline): SNHLY, FYNNEI. The whole variable domain, remainder taken from reference TRBV2 and TRBJ2-3, is EPEVTQTPSHQVTQMGQEVILRCVPISNHLYFYWYRQILGQKVEFLVSFYNNEISEKSEIFDDQFSVERPDGSNFTLKIRSTKLEDSAMYFCASRRDWSTDTQYFGPGTRLTVL.

The chain joins TRBV5-1 to TRBJ2-5; 13 bases align to TRBD2. V lost 7 bases and J lost 3; bases outside the gene matches: 6. Germline CDR1 SGHRS, CDR2 YFSETQ. CDR3 length: 15 amino acids. In DNA, the CDR3 is TGCGCCAGCGGACTTACTAGCGGGGGGGAAGAGACCCAGTACTTC. As protein: CASGLTSGGEETQYF.